This T cell receptor beta chain was recorded in a study of post-analysis software for immune sequencing data. Study outcomes and limitations: Strong co-clustering by F measure was seen for same-batch samples. Those with multiple sclerosis, the patient group, showed significantly lower normalized Chao1 diversity than controls. Patients carried 5 or 6 TRBV segments more frequently than controls did, and TRBV5-6, TRBV5-1 and TRBV20-1 were among them.

This CDR3 has 14 residues. From germline, CDR1 is MGHRA and CDR2 YSYEKL. V was pared by 0 bases and J by 14 bases, with 14 bases between. TCR beta libraries were prepared from cDNA with unique molecular identifiers. TCRdb passed the PCR reads through MiXCR, listing each CDR3 protein once. The sample has fewer than 850,000 distinct CDR3 sequences; roughly 27% are singletons. This clonotype was observed a few times. Its target is not known. This TCR was recovered from a girl aged 10-17 years with multiple sclerosis. The chain recombines TRBV4-1 with TRBJ1-6; no clear D gene. The sample was blood. CDR3 amino acids: CASSQDRTASTLHF. The CDR3 bases are TGCGCCAGCAGCCAAGACCGGACGGCCAGTACCCTCCACTTT.